The following is a T cell receptor (beta chain) sequence with its context. V was pared by 0 bases and J by 2 bases, with 7 bases of the junction left unmatched. This CDR3 has 17 residues. CDR1 and CDR2 (germline): LNHNV, YYDKDF (reference sequence). The data belong to a study of blood T cell repertoires in COVID-19. In the study overall: From the United States, Italy and Spain came samples of acute and convalescent COVID-19. PBMCs, B-cell-depleted T cells, or T cells provided the cDNA or gDNA that made up the material.

Per the original methods: Reference gene primer amplification gave nucleated cell count estimates. This table comes from immunoSEQ multiplex PCR, and its TCRdb copy is limited to in-frame clones, with some not included. V and J calls and clone size come straight from that table; D and trimming were deduced from the DNA. The data contain about 230,000 clones, around 78% of them singletons. The source material was peripheral blood. This TCR was recovered from a woman between 70 and 85 years old with active or convalescent COVID-19. The rearrangement uses TRBV15 and TRBJ2-3; 8 bases are a match to TRBD2. The chain's CDR3 is CATSRDWAGGFTDTQYF. The CDR3 DNA follows: TGTGCCACCAGCAGAGATTGGGCGGGAGGCTTCACAGATACGCAGTATTTT.